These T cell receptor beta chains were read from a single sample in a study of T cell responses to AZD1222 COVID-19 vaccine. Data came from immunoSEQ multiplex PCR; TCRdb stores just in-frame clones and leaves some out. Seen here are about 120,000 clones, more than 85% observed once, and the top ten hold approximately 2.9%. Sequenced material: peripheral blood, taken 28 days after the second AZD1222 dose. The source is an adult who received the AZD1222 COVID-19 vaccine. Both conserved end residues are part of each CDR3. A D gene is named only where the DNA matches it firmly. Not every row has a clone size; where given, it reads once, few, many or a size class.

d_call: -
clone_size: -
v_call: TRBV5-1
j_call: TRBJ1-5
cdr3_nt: TGCGCCAGCAGCGTGGACAACAGCGGTCAGCCCCAGCATTTT
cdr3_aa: CASSVDNSGQPQHF

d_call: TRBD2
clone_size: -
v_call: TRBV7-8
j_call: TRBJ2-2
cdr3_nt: TGTGCCAGCAGCTCGAATCGTCTAGCGGGGGTGAACACCGGGGAGCTGTTTTTT
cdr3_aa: CASSSNRLAGVNTGELFF

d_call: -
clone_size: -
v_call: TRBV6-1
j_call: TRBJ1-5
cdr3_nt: TGTGCCAGCAGTGAAGGACAGTTCAATCAGCCCCAGCATTTT
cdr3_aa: CASSEGQFNQPQHF

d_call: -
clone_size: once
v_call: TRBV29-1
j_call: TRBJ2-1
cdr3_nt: TGCAGCGTTGAAGATAGACAGCAGTTCTTC
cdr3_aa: CSVEDRQQFF

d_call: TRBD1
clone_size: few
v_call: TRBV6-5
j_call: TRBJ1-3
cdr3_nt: TGTGCCAGCAGGGGACAGACAAACACCATATATTTT
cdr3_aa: CASRGQTNTIYF

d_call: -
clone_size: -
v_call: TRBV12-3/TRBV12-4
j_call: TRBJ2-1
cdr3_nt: TGTGCCAGCAGCCGGTCCGGGTACAATGAGCAGTTCTTC
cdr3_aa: CASSRSGYNEQFF

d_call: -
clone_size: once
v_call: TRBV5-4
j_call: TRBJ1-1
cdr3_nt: TGTGCCAGCAGCTTGTATGGGGGGACTGGCACTGAAGCTTTCTTT
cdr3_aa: CASSLYGGTGTEAFF

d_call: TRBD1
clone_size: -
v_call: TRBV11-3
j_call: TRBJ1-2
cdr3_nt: TGTGCCAGCAGCTCCCGGGACAGGCCCTTCTATGGCTACACCTTC
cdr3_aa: CASSSRDRPFYGYTF

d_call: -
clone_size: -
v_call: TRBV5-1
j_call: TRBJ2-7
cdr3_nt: TGCGCCAGCAGCTTGGCCGCATCCCCGGGGGAGCAGTACTTC
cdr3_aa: CASSLAASPGEQYF

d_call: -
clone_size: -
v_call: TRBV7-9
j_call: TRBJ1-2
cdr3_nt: TGTGCCAGCAGCTTAGCGGACGGTATGGGTGGCTACACCTTC
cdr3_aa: CASSLADGMGGYTF

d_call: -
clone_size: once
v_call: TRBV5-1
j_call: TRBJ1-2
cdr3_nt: TGCGCCAGCAGCTTGGAGGCCGGATATGGCTACACCTTC
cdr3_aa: CASSLEAGYGYTF

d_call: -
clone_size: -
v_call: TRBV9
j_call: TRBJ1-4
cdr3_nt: TGTGCCAGCAGCGTAGTAGGGAACTCAAATGAAAAACTGTTTTTT
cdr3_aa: CASSVVGNSNEKLFF

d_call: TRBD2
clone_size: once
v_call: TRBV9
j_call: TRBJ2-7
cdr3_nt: TGTGCCAGCAGCGTAGGTCCCGGACTAGCGTTGATCGAGCAGTACTTC
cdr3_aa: CASSVGPGLALIEQYF